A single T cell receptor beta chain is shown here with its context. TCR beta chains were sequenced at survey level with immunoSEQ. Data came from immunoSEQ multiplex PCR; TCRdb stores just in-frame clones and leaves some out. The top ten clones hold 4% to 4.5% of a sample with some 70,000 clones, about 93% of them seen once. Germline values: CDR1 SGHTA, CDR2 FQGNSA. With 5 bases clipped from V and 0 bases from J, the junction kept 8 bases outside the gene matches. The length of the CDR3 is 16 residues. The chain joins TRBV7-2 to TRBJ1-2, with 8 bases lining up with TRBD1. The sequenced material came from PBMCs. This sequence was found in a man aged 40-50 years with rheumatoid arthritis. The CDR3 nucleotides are TGTGCCAGCAGCCTCGACAGGGGCGGGGCTAACTATGGCTACACCTTC. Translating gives CASSLDRGGANYGYTF.